Listed here is a single T cell receptor (beta chain). The CDR3 consists of 15 residues. Germline loops: CDR1 SGHVS, CDR2 FNYEAQ. The V gene lost 3 bases and the J gene lost 2 bases, with 13 bases spanning the gap. Measured with immunoSEQ multiplex PCR; TCRdb has only the in-frame clones, and not every one. The sample lists roughly 40,000 clones, about 89% occurring once. This sample stems from a study of blood T cell repertoires in COVID-19. The chain carries TRBV7-6 and TRBJ1-2; D perhaps matches TRBD1 (6 bases). This TCR derives from a human donor in a cohort sampled during active COVID-19. The sequencing sample was made of peripheral blood. The CDR3 loop is CASSLGGGRNYGYTF. DNA for the CDR3: TGTGCCAGCAGCTTGGGGGGGGGCAGAAACTATGGCTACACCTTC.